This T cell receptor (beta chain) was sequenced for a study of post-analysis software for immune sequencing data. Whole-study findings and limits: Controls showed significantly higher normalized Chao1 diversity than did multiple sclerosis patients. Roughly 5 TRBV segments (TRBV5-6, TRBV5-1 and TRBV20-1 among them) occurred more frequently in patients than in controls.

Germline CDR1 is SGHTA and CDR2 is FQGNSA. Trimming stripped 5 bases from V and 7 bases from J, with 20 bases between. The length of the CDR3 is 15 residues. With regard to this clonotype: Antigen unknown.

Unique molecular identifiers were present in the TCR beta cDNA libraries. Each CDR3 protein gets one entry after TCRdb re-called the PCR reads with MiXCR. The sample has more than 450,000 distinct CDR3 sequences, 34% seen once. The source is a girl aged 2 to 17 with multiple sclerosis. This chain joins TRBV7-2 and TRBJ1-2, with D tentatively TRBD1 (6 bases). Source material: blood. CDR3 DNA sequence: TGTGCCAGCAGCCCTTATGCGGGGGGCGGTTTTGGCTACACCTTC. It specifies CASSPYAGGGFGYTF.